Listed below are T cell receptor beta chains from one sample, sequenced in a study of shared clonotypes between healthy human individuals. Method: immunoSEQ multiplex PCR; TCRdb's copy keeps in-frame clones and lacks some. The sample consists of 450,000 to 500,000 clones, 81% of them appearing once. Input material: PBMCs. These receptor sequences come from a woman between 40 and 55 years old in good health. Some clones in this sample may be carry-over from other donors' samples. CDR3s include the opening cysteine and the closing phenylalanine or tryptophan. A D gene is named only where the DNA matches it firmly. Size is stated for part of the rows, as once, few or many counts, or as a class when the clone is expanded.

j_call	clone_size	v_call	d_call	cdr3_aa	cdr3_nt
TRBJ1-1	NA	TRBV27	NA	CASTRGRSTEAFF	TGTGCCAGCACCCGAGGACGGTCCACTGAAGCTTTCTTT
TRBJ1-5	once	TRBV28	NA	CASSFVGRGRDQPQHF	TGTGCCAGCAGTTTTGTGGGCAGGGGACGAGATCAGCCCCAGCATTTT
TRBJ2-7	NA	TRBV21-1	NA	CASSPTGTSADEQYF	TGTGCCAGCAGCCCGACCGGGACTAGCGCCGACGAGCAGTACTTC
TRBJ2-3	NA	TRBV28	TRBD1	CASSQAGTVYTDTQYF	TGTGCCAGCAGTCAAGCCGGGACAGTTTACACAGATACGCAGTATTTT
TRBJ1-4	NA	TRBV5-1	NA	CASSLIPDRANEKLFF	TGCGCCAGCAGCTTAATACCCGACAGAGCTAATGAAAAACTGTTTTTT
TRBJ2-6	NA	TRBV7-9	NA	CASSLGGPPGANVLTF	TGTGCCAGCAGCTTAGGGGGCCCACCTGGGGCCAACGTCCTGACTTTC
TRBJ2-6	once	TRBV7-2	NA	CASSAESSGANVLTF	TGTGCCAGCAGCGCGGAGAGCTCTGGGGCCAACGTCCTGACTTTC
TRBJ2-5	NA	TRBV30	NA	CAWSGGNQETQYF	TGTGCCTGGAGTGGCGGGAATCAAGAGACCCAGTACTTC
TRBJ1-4	once	TRBV5-1	NA	CASSVTVSGGEKLFF	TGCGCCAGCAGCGTCACGGTCAGCGGAGGTGAAAAACTGTTTTTT
TRBJ2-2	NA	TRBV7-3	NA	CASSLGRTNTGELFF	TGTGCCAGCAGCCTCGGACGCACGAACACCGGGGAGCTGTTTTTT
TRBJ2-5	NA	TRBV5-1	NA	CASSVSRGRSGETQYF	TGCGCCAGCAGCGTTTCTCGTGGGAGATCGGGGGAGACCCAGTACTTC
TRBJ1-1	many	TRBV28	NA	CASSAGTSNTEAFF	TGTGCCAGCAGTGCCGGGACATCGAACACTGAAGCTTTCTTT
TRBJ1-2	NA	TRBV5-6	TRBD1	CASSLGPGGASSYGYTF	TGTGCCAGCAGCTTGGGGCCAGGGGGCGCCTCATCCTATGGCTACACCTTC
TRBJ2-2	once	TRBV30	TRBD2	CAWTGLAGSDTGELFF	TGTGCCTGGACAGGACTAGCGGGATCGGACACCGGGGAGCTGTTTTTT
TRBJ2-7	NA	TRBV15	NA	CATSRDYRDGEQYF	TGTGCCACCAGCAGAGATTACAGGGACGGCGAGCAGTACTTC
TRBJ1-2	NA	TRBV20-1	NA	CSAQGLGGYTF	TGCAGTGCTCAGGGTCTCGGGGGCTACACCTTC
TRBJ2-5	NA	TRBV7-8	TRBD2	CASSPAGVAGAETQYF	TGTGCCAGCAGCCCAGCGGGAGTAGCGGGAGCCGAGACCCAGTACTTC
TRBJ2-7	NA	TRBV28	TRBD1	CASSLDRGRLRYEQYF	TGTGCCAGCAGTTTAGACAGGGGGCGCCTTAGGTACGAGCAGTACTTC
TRBJ1-1	NA	TRBV21-1	NA	CASRGRRTGLSEAFF	TGTGCCAGCAGGGGACGACGAACGGGATTGTCTGAAGCTTTCTTT
TRBJ2-1	once	TRBV4-3	NA	CASSQDPRQSSNEQFF	TGCGCCAGCAGCCAAGACCCCCGACAGAGTTCCAATGAGCAGTTCTTC
TRBJ1-2	NA	TRBV28	NA	CATSLYGYTF	TGTGCCACCTCACTCTATGGCTACACCTTC
TRBJ2-3	NA	TRBV6-4	TRBD2	CASSTSGGTDTQYF	TGTGCCAGCAGCACTAGCGGGGGCACAGATACGCAGTATTTT
TRBJ2-1	NA	TRBV19	TRBD2	CASSPLAGAGNEQFF	TGTGCCAGTAGTCCGCTAGCGGGAGCAGGTAATGAGCAGTTCTTC
TRBJ2-3	NA	TRBV5-1	NA	CASSFGGRGGTDTQYF	TGCGCCAGCAGCTTTGGAGGAAGAGGCGGCACAGATACGCAGTATTTT
TRBJ2-5	many	TRBV19	NA	CASSTLERKQETQYF	TGTGCCAGTAGTACCTTGGAGCGTAAGCAAGAGACCCAGTACTTC
TRBJ2-7	few	TRBV4-1	NA	CASSQDAYGEQYF	TGCGCCAGCAGCCAGGACGCGTACGGGGAGCAGTACTTC
TRBJ2-7	NA	TRBV5-4	TRBD1	CASSPQGAYEQYF	TGTGCCAGCAGCCCCCAGGGGGCCTACGAGCAGTACTTC
TRBJ2-1	NA	TRBV10-1	TRBD2	CASSPKLAGVGNEQFF	TGCGCCAGCAGCCCGAAACTAGCGGGAGTCGGTAATGAGCAGTTCTTC
TRBJ2-7	NA	TRBV27	TRBD1	CASSRDSTRSSYEQYF	TGTGCCAGCAGCCGGGACAGCACCAGAAGCTCCTACGAGCAGTACTTC
TRBJ1-2	NA	TRBV10-3	NA	CAIRGGELDYGYTF	TGTGCCATCAGGGGAGGGGAGCTTGACTATGGCTACACCTTC
TRBJ1-5	few	TRBV7-2	NA	CASSLFGNQPQHF	TGTGCCAGCAGCTTATTCGGGAATCAGCCCCAGCATTTT
TRBJ2-5	many	TRBV11-2	TRBD2	CASSLGSGGVGETQYF	TGTGCCAGCAGCTTAGGGAGCGGGGGGGTAGGAGAGACCCAGTACTTC
TRBJ2-7	NA	TRBV5-5	TRBD1	CASSKTGTGVDEQYF	TGTGCCAGCAGCAAGACCGGGACAGGGGTTGACGAGCAGTACTTC
TRBJ1-1	NA	TRBV7-9	NA	CASSPKNFPGAEAFF	TGTGCCAGCAGCCCCAAGAACTTCCCGGGCGCTGAAGCTTTCTTT
TRBJ1-5	once	TRBV18	NA	CASSPWTLDSQPQHF	TGTGCCAGCTCTCCTTGGACATTGGACAGTCAGCCCCAGCATTTT
TRBJ2-3	NA	TRBV6-1	NA	CASSEMGPDTDTQYF	TGTGCCAGCAGTGAAATGGGGCCCGACACAGATACGCAGTATTTT
TRBJ1-2	many	TRBV5-1	TRBD1	CASSLGRQGLYGYTF	TGCGCCAGCAGCTTGGGCCGACAGGGCCTCTATGGCTACACCTTC
TRBJ1-5	NA	TRBV28	NA	CASTYGERPQHF	TGTGCCAGCACCTACGGGGAGCGGCCCCAGCATTTT
TRBJ2-1	NA	TRBV9	TRBD2	CASSVVGSGIRYNEQFF	TGTGCCAGCAGCGTAGTAGGGAGCGGGATTAGGTACAATGAGCAGTTCTTC
TRBJ1-2	few	TRBV19	NA	CASSIASSNYGYTF	TGTGCCAGTAGTATAGCTTCCAGTAACTATGGCTACACCTTC
TRBJ1-1	NA	TRBV6-5	NA	CASSYRAVATEAFF	TGTGCCAGCAGTTACCGGGCGGTGGCCACTGAAGCTTTCTTT
TRBJ2-5	NA	TRBV14	TRBD2	CASSQLAGRSQETQYF	TGTGCCAGCAGCCAACTAGCGGGACGATCCCAAGAGACCCAGTACTTC
TRBJ1-1	few	TRBV20-1	NA	CSARVAEAFF	TGCAGTGCTAGAGTCGCTGAAGCTTTCTTT